This T cell receptor (beta chain) was documented in a study of a mutant IDH1 vaccine in newly diagnosed glioma. Study summary: Patients had received radiotherapy, temozolomide, or both previously, most receiving both. Overall study results and limits: Vaccine-induced immune responses were detected in roughly 93% of patients.

With regard to this clone: Its antigen remains unknown.

Time point indicated: week 11, during vaccination. Every vaccine dose comprised 300 ug of mutant IDH1 20-mer peptide plus topical imiquimod. Donors' newly diagnosed IDH1-mutant WHO grade 3 or 4 astrocytomas lacked nuclear ATRX. Germline values: CDR1 KGHSH, CDR2 LQKENI. This CDR3 is built from 15 residues. V lost 0 bases to trimming and J lost 7 bases, with 12 bases between them. Sequencing used immunoSEQ multiplex PCR; TCRdb keeps in-frame clones, though not all of them. The repertoire consists of 20,000 to 25,000 clones, with just over 70% occurring once and the leading ten covering around 10%. The sample was peripheral blood mononuclear cells (PBMCs), taken from a glioma patient whose treatment included an IDH1 peptide vaccine. This TCR was sampled from a man aged 18-30 years with glioma. Some clones in this sample may be carry-over from other donors' samples. The genes are TRBV18 and TRBJ1-4; no firm D call. Written as DNA, the CDR3 is TGTGCCAGCTCACCACCTTCAGGCACGAGTGAAAAACTGTTTTTT. It encodes CASSPPSGTSEKLFF.